Listed below are T cell receptor beta chains from one sample, sequenced in a study of T cell changes during pregnancy in multiple sclerosis. Profiled with immunoSEQ multiplex PCR; TCRdb holds only in-frame clones, not every one. The data contain some 50,000 clones, more than 85% of them singletons. Sequenced material: CD8+ T cells from peripheral blood mononuclear cells, taken in the second trimester of pregnancy. These receptors were collected from a female donor with multiple sclerosis, enrolled in a pregnancy study. Both conserved end residues are part of each CDR3. A D gene is named only where the DNA matches it firmly. Not every row has a clone size; where given, it reads once, few, many or a size class.

v_call: TRBV7-3; d_call: .; clone_size: .; j_call: TRBJ2-2; cdr3_aa: CASSLEAANTGELFF
v_call: TRBV29-1; d_call: .; clone_size: .; j_call: TRBJ1-1; cdr3_aa: CSVLRPEHTEAFF
v_call: TRBV11-2; d_call: .; clone_size: .; j_call: TRBJ2-5; cdr3_aa: CASSLPWAGQETQYF
v_call: TRBV11-2; d_call: .; clone_size: .; j_call: TRBJ1-1; cdr3_aa: CASSLVRTEAFF
v_call: TRBV9; d_call: .; clone_size: .; j_call: TRBJ2-2; cdr3_aa: CASNPSGTGELFF
v_call: TRBV10-3; d_call: .; clone_size: .; j_call: TRBJ1-1; cdr3_aa: CAISEDRNTEAFF
v_call: TRBV7-9; d_call: TRBD2; clone_size: .; j_call: TRBJ2-2; cdr3_aa: CASSSSTGGPGTGELFF
v_call: TRBV19; d_call: .; clone_size: .; j_call: TRBJ2-5; cdr3_aa: CASTTYGGYEETQYF
v_call: TRBV9; d_call: .; clone_size: .; j_call: TRBJ1-1; cdr3_aa: CASSVGGKNTEAFF
v_call: TRBV14; d_call: .; clone_size: .; j_call: TRBJ2-3; cdr3_aa: CASSRKGPPDTQYF
v_call: TRBV5-5; d_call: .; clone_size: .; j_call: TRBJ1-1; cdr3_aa: CASSLTEAFF
v_call: TRBV11-3; d_call: TRBD1; clone_size: .; j_call: TRBJ2-7; cdr3_aa: CASSPRPGTGETYEQYF
v_call: TRBV19; d_call: .; clone_size: .; j_call: TRBJ1-2; cdr3_aa: CASSIGGDGYTF
v_call: TRBV2; d_call: .; clone_size: .; j_call: TRBJ1-5; cdr3_aa: CASREMAGQPQHF
v_call: TRBV9; d_call: TRBD2; clone_size: .; j_call: TRBJ2-5; cdr3_aa: CASSVEGGLAGEETQYF
v_call: TRBV6-1; d_call: .; clone_size: .; j_call: TRBJ2-3; cdr3_aa: CASREGLAGATGTDTQYF
v_call: TRBV4-3; d_call: .; clone_size: .; j_call: TRBJ2-6; cdr3_aa: CASSQYSPPGSGANVLTF
v_call: TRBV4-3; d_call: .; clone_size: .; j_call: TRBJ2-1; cdr3_aa: CASSQVAGGLNEQFF
v_call: TRBV15; d_call: .; clone_size: .; j_call: TRBJ1-5; cdr3_aa: CATSRDQGAGQPQHF
v_call: TRBV6-4; d_call: TRBD1; clone_size: .; j_call: TRBJ1-2; cdr3_aa: CASSVSGQGTDGYTF
v_call: TRBV9; d_call: .; clone_size: .; j_call: TRBJ2-1; cdr3_aa: CASSVSRRNEQFF
v_call: TRBV7-6; d_call: .; clone_size: once; j_call: TRBJ2-2; cdr3_aa: CASRQNTGELFF
v_call: TRBV5-1; d_call: .; clone_size: .; j_call: TRBJ1-1; cdr3_aa: CASSWEAVNTEAFF
v_call: TRBV19; d_call: TRBD1; clone_size: .; j_call: TRBJ1-1; cdr3_aa: CASSLGQALNTEAFF
v_call: TRBV27; d_call: TRBD1; clone_size: once; j_call: TRBJ2-7; cdr3_aa: CASSLLQGDYEQYF
v_call: TRBV29-1; d_call: .; clone_size: .; j_call: TRBJ1-1; cdr3_aa: CSVVAGNTEAFF